This T cell receptor (beta chain) emerged from a study of cytomegalovirus exposure and HLA in healthy donors. Study conclusions and caveats: The authors excluded some V segments, including TRBV6-2 and TRBV6-3, as indistinguishable.

In this sample, this clone turned up a few times. The antigen remains unidentified. 60 Vbeta and 13 Jbeta primers were used in PCR. Using immunoSEQ multiplex PCR, the repertoire was profiled, and TCRdb retains in-frame clones only, with some absent. The sample holds more than 40,000 clones, about half seen once. Looked up from germline, CDR1 is LGHNA and CDR2 is YSLEER. Trimming took off 1 base at V and 2 bases at J, with 9 bases between the two ends. The CDR3 has 14 amino acids. This receptor was obtained from a man aged 55 to 70 in good health and CMV-seronegative. The rearrangement uses TRBV4-3 and TRBJ2-7; maybe TRBD2 (5 bases). Specimen: PBMCs. The CDR3 DNA sequence: TGCGCCAGCAGCCAAGCCGGGAACGCCTACGAGCAGTACTTC. The encoded protein is CASSQAGNAYEQYF.